This T cell receptor (beta chain) was documented in a study of HIV-infected children after antiretroviral therapy interruption. Study in general: Interruption-arm sampling covered weeks 0, 12, interruption end (24 or 48), and about 3 years post-study.

The TCR library was built from RNA with a 3' RACE protocol and unique molecular identifiers. TCRdb independently ran MiXCR on the 3' RACE reads; one entry per CDR3 protein. The sample holds approximately 95,000 distinct CDR3 sequences; under 8% are singletons and the top ten take around 1.1%. Treatment indicated: PENTA 11 planned treatment interruption arm or continuous ART arm. Only samples with at least 5 million viable PBMCs qualified. Overall study findings and caveats: By the end of treatment interruption, naive CD4+ clonality (Gini) increased. Some non-naive CD45RA+ T cells might be present among sorted naive cells.

This clonotype showed up many times. What it binds is unknown. This CDR3 region has 13 residues. In germline, CDR1 is GTSNPN, CDR2 SVGIG (reference sequence). V gave up 0 bases and J gave up 0 bases, with 5 bases separating them. The chain uses TRBV30 and TRBJ1-1, with D unresolved. The clonotype comes from a pool of human donors with HIV. The material sequenced was CD45RA+ CD4+ T cells from PBMCs, pooled from several time points, taken from a donor given antiretroviral therapy, either interrupted or continuous. Indicated subset: naive CD4+ CD45RA+ CD45RO- T cells. CDR3 residues: CAWSVGVNTEAFF. DNA of the CDR3: TGTGCCTGGAGTGTAGGAGTGAACACTGAAGCTTTCTTT.